A selection of T cell receptor beta chains follows, all from one sample in a study of T cell responses to AZD1222 COVID-19 vaccine. Only in-frame clones appear in the TCRdb table, and some are missing; sequencing was by immunoSEQ multiplex PCR. The data hold around 140,000 clones, with around 86% observed a single time. The sequenced sample was peripheral blood, obtained on day 0 of AZD1222 vaccination. The origin of the receptors is an adult in good health. The CDR3 runs from the conserved cysteine through the conserved F or W.

TRBJ1-4 | TRBV2 | CAGKDGQSNEKLFF
TRBJ1-1 | TRBV6-5 | CASRLNTEAFF
TRBJ1-1 | TRBV4-1 | CASSQKPGGTNTEAFF
TRBJ1-2 | TRBV6-2/TRBV6-3 | CASSYGGDLANYGYTF
TRBJ1-1 | TRBV7-3 | CASSSHPNDRVSAFF
TRBJ2-5 | TRBV2 | CASSRQETQYF
TRBJ1-3 | TRBV3-1/TRBV3-2 | CASSRGTGNTIYF
TRBJ2-1 | TRBV29-1 | CSVEVSDRVVLWEQFF
TRBJ1-6 | TRBV6-5 | CASSPTRQGSSPLHF
TRBJ1-3 | TRBV4-1 | CASSQDKGLSGNTIYF
TRBJ1-1 | TRBV9 | CASSVALNTEAFF
TRBJ1-5 | TRBV30 | CAWMGWGTNQPQHF
TRBJ1-2 | TRBV7-9 | CASSLDPAGGYTF
TRBJ1-2 | TRBV5-5 | CASSLVGGGNYGYTF
TRBJ1-2 | TRBV5-1 | CASAFGGAASYGYTF
TRBJ1-3 | TRBV7-9 | CASSSPVGIHAGNTIYF
TRBJ2-5 | TRBV19 | CASSIGTAETQYF
TRBJ2-1 | TRBV5-6 | CASSFGGAGNEQFF